This is a list of T cell receptor beta chains from one sample in a study of blood T cell repertoires in COVID-19. Generated by immunoSEQ multiplex PCR, the TCRdb table keeps only in-frame clones and is missing some. This sample yields about 290,000 clones, of which 75% to 90% are seen a single time; 0.85% to 0.95% belongs to the top ten. The sample consisted of peripheral blood. The receptors stem from a woman between 35 and 50 years old who had recovered from COVID-19. The CDR3 runs from the conserved cysteine through the conserved F or W.

v_call	j_call	cdr3_aa
TRBV3-1/TRBV3-2	TRBJ1-6	CASSHGTGTYNSPLHF
TRBV6-2/TRBV6-3	TRBJ2-3	CASSYAPPGGTDTQYF
TRBV5-4	TRBJ2-5	CASSSQGRETQYF
TRBV18	TRBJ2-5	CASSPGAGQETQYF
TRBV4-1	TRBJ2-3	CASSQVRGRASDTQYF
TRBV2	TRBJ1-2	CASSEQGSYGYTF
TRBV2	TRBJ1-5	CASSEGQNQPQHF
TRBV9	TRBJ2-5	CASSVGPAAFQETQYF
TRBV19	TRBJ2-1	CASQNSLAGEGNEQFF
TRBV5-1	TRBJ1-2	CASSRPSGGSDGYTF
TRBV11-2	TRBJ2-3	CASSLIPLGAGDTDTQYF
TRBV21-1	TRBJ2-1	CASSKEGLRGYNEQFF
TRBV11-2	TRBJ2-4	CASSPVAGGGNIQYF
TRBV5-4	TRBJ1-1	CASSLGTQGTEAFF
TRBV5-1	TRBJ2-3	CASSLALLSAASTDTQYF
TRBV5-4	TRBJ2-3	CASSSSGLWTDTQYF
TRBV3-1/TRBV3-2	TRBJ1-1	CASSQPDRANTEAFF
TRBV2	TRBJ2-7	CASTNRTGLLGEQYF
TRBV24-1	TRBJ2-4	CATSEAGLANIQYF
TRBV19	TRBJ2-7	CASSGGQSFYEQYF
TRBV9	TRBJ2-5	CASSIQDAPETQYF
TRBV3-1/TRBV3-2	TRBJ1-6	CASSRSQGDSYNSPLHF